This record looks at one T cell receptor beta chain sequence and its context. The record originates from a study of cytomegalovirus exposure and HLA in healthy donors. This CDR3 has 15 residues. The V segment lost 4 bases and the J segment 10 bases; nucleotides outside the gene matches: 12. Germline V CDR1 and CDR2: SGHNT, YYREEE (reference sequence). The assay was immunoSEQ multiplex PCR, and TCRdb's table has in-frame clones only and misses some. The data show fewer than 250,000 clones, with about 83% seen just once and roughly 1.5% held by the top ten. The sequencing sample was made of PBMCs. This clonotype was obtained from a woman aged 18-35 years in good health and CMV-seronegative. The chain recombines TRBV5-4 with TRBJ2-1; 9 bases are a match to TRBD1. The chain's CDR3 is CASSLTGGRSSEQFF. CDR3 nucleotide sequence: TGTGCCAGCAGCCTGACAGGGGGGCGATCCTCGGAGCAGTTCTTC.